These 21 T cell receptor beta chains were sequenced from one sample in a study of blood T cell repertoires in COVID-19. This table comes from immunoSEQ multiplex PCR, and its TCRdb copy is limited to in-frame clones, with some not included. The table has about 220,000 clones, about 91% seen once. Sequenced material: PBMCs or T cells enriched from blood (not recorded which). These receptor sequences come from a woman in her twenties or thirties with acute COVID-19.

V is TRBV5-1 and J is TRBJ2-7, with D unclear. V lost 4 bases and J lost 2, with 10 bases in between. The CDR3 is 13 residues long. Germline CDR1 and CDR2: SGHRS and YFSETQ. Here the CDR3 reads CASSPVVPYEQYF. The CDR3 nucleotides are TGCGCCAGCAGCCCTGTAGTTCCCTACGAGCAGTACTTC.

J is TRBJ1-3 and V is TRBV6-6; maybe TRBD1 (6 bases). The CDR3 is 14 residues long. The germline CDR1 and CDR2 sequences are MNHNY and SVGAGI (reference sequence). Trimming took 4 bases from V and 9 from J, leaving 16 bases between them. The CDR3 is CASSSGDLGVTIYF. The CDR3 region has the DNA TGTGCCAGCAGTTCAGGGGACCTCGGGGTCACCATATATTTT.

CDR3 residues: CAISAGRYSNQPQHF. The DNA for the CDR3 is TGTGCCATCAGTGCTGGCAGATATAGCAATCAGCCCCAGCATTTT. The chain couples TRBV10-3 to TRBJ1-5, with D unresolved. This CDR3 is built from 15 residues. The V gene's germline CDR1 is ENHRY and CDR2 SYGVKD. Trimming took 4 bases from V and 0 from J, leaving 10 bases between them.

The rearrangement uses TRBV14 and TRBJ1-2; D is unclear. CDR1 and CDR2 (germline): SGHDN, FVKESK. The CDR3 loop spans 13 amino acids. The V end lost 0 bases, the J end lost 1 base, and 3 bases lay between the germline ends. The CDR3 reads CASSQDLNYGYTF. DNA of the CDR3: TGTGCCAGCAGCCAAGATCTTAACTATGGCTACACCTTC.

The chain employs TRBV4-1 and TRBJ2-7, with D unclear. V lost 0 bases to trimming and J lost 2 bases, with 8 bases between them. Per the germline V gene, CDR1 is MGHRA and CDR2 is YSYEKL. There are 14 residues in the CDR3. CDR3 amino acids: CASSQDTDTYEQYF. The DNA for the CDR3 is TGCGCCAGCAGCCAAGATACAGATACCTACGAGCAGTACTTC.

The V and J genes are TRBV6-2 or TRBV6-3 and TRBJ1-5; tentatively, D is TRBD1 (5 bases). The germline V gene encodes CDR1 MNHEY and CDR2 SVGEGT. V was trimmed by 2 bases and J by 6 bases, leaving 5 bases between them. The CDR3 contains 12 residues. Here the CDR3 reads CASSYDSQPQHF. The CDR3 DNA reads as TGTGCCAGCAGTTACGACAGTCAGCCCCAGCATTTT.

The sample holds one count of this clone. The chain links TRBV7-9 to TRBJ1-2; 10 nucleotides match TRBD1. Germline trimming cut 5 bases from V and 3 bases from J; bases unmatched to any gene: 9. This CDR3 is built from 16 residues. CDR1 and CDR2 from the germline V gene are SEHNR and FQNEAQ (reference sequence). The CDR3 DNA reads as TGTGCCAGCAGCACTCCCGGGACAGGGGACGACTATGGCTACACCTTC. This gives the protein CASSTPGTGDDYGYTF.

The chain recombines TRBV29-1 with TRBJ1-1; D gene uncertain. V was trimmed by 1 base and J by 2 bases, leaving 14 bases between them. The CDR3 has 15 amino acids. Per germline, CDR1 SQVTM and CDR2 ANQGSEA. CDR3 DNA sequence: TGCAGCGTTGAAGCGCAGGCCCTTTTAAACACTGAAGCTTTCTTT. Encoded protein: CSVEAQALLNTEAFF.

This chain links TRBV5-1 with TRBJ2-7, with D possibly being TRBD1 (6 bases). V shed 4 bases and J shed 5 bases, with 13 bases lying between them. The CDR3 totals 13 residues. Per the germline V gene, CDR1 is SGHRS and CDR2 is YFSETQ. The CDR3 bases are TGCGCCAGCAGCAGGACAGTAAGGGACGAGCAGTACTTC. It is translated as CASSRTVRDEQYF.

The chain couples TRBV29-1 to TRBJ2-7; D perhaps matches TRBD1 (6 bases). CDR3 size: 13 residues. Between the trimmed V and J ends, which lost 5 bases and 2 bases, there was a span of 13 bases. Germline assignment: CDR1 SQVTM and CDR2 ANQGSEA. The CDR3 is CSVLSGDTYEQYF. The DNA of the CDR3 is TGCAGCGTTCTTTCAGGGGATACCTACGAGCAGTACTTC.

The rearrangement links TRBV6-1 to TRBJ2-1, with D possibly matching TRBD2 (6 bases). The germline V and J ends were trimmed by 8 bases and 9 bases, with 17 bases remaining between them. Germline CDR1 is MNHNS and CDR2 is SASEGT. There are 13 residues in the CDR3. CDR3 sequence: CASQYGGSSEQFF. The DNA for the CDR3 is TGTGCCAGCCAATATGGAGGGTCCAGTGAGCAGTTCTTC.

The chain couples TRBV7-6 to TRBJ2-7; 11 nucleotides align to TRBD1. V lost 3 bases and J lost 2; bases outside the gene matches: 3. CDR1 and CDR2 from the germline V gene are SGHVS and FNYEAQ. The CDR3 runs 15 residues. CDR3 residues: CASSFGTGGTYEQYF. CDR3 DNA: TGTGCCAGCAGCTTCGGGACAGGGGGAACCTACGAGCAGTACTTC.

The chain uses TRBV19 and TRBJ2-1; 7 bases are a match to TRBD2. Germline V gives CDR1 LNHDA, CDR2 SQIVND (reference sequence). CDR3 length: 14 residues. After removal of 7 bases from V and 8 bases from J, the junction contained 11 bases not matched to a gene. In DNA form, the CDR3 reads TGTGCCAGTAATTTGTGGGGGGGAGGGGATGAGCAGTTCTTC. Its translation is CASNLWGGGDEQFF.

Concerning this clone: This CDR3 is also generated by other DNA sequences in the sample. The chain carries TRBV20-1 and TRBJ1-1; D is uncertain. Trimming stripped 4 bases from V and 0 bases from J, with 3 bases between. Germline V gives CDR1 DFQATT, CDR2 SNEGSKA (reference sequence). There are 11 residues in the CDR3. DNA for the CDR3: TGCAGTGCTACTATGAACACTGAAGCTTTCTTT. Amino acid sequence: CSATMNTEAFF.

The rearrangement uses TRBV5-6 and TRBJ1-1, with D unresolved. Trimming removed 1 base from V and 8 bases from J, with 12 bases in between. The CDR3 extends over 13 amino acids. The germline CDR1 and CDR2 sequences are SGHDT and YYEEEE. In DNA form, the CDR3 reads TGTGCCAGCAGCTTGATAGGGAGTGTCGAAGCTTTCTTT. Its translation is CASSLIGSVEAFF.

This chain joins TRBV5-1 and TRBJ2-7; TRBD1 is a possible D gene (6 bases). The germline V gene has CDR1 SGHRS and CDR2 YFSETQ. This CDR3 spans 16 amino acids. Trimming shortened V by 4 bases and J by 7 bases, and 24 bases separated the two germline ends. For the CDR3, the DNA is TGCGCCAGCAGCGCCGTACAGGGTGGCCCTACGGGGGAGCAGTACTTC. Its translation: CASSAVQGGPTGEQYF.

The V and J genes are TRBV30 and TRBJ2-7; 8 bases agree with TRBD1. The CDR3 totals 15 residues. V was pared by 2 bases and J by 4 bases, with 10 bases of the junction left unmatched. Germline CDR1 reads GTSNPN; CDR2 reads SVGIG (reference sequence). CDR3 amino acids: CAWSRGTGSFYEQYF. The CDR3 coding sequence is TGTGCCTGGAGTCGAGGGACAGGAAGTTTTTACGAGCAGTACTTC.

The V gene is TRBV5-1, the J gene TRBJ2-1; 8 bases are shared with TRBD2. The CDR3 sequence is 15 residues long. Looked up from germline, CDR1 is SGHRS and CDR2 is YFSETQ. J gave up 4 bases and V 1 base, and 4 bases lay outside the gene matches. The CDR3 region has the DNA TGCGCCAGCAGCTTGTTGCCTAGCGGGTACAATGAGCAGTTCTTC. Its translation is CASSLLPSGYNEQFF.

The chain recombines TRBV4-1 with TRBJ2-5; no firm D call. Trimming stripped 0 bases from V and 4 bases from J, with 12 bases between. The length of the CDR3 is 15 residues. CDR1 is MGHRA, CDR2 YSYEKL, per germline. CDR3 region: CASSQELRLSETQYF. The CDR3 DNA follows: TGCGCCAGCAGCCAAGAGTTGAGGTTATCAGAGACCCAGTACTTC.

V gene TRBV6-5 combines with J gene TRBJ2-3; D unclear. The V and J ends lost 2 bases and 2 bases respectively, with 8 bases between them. This CDR3 is 14 amino acids long. The V gene's germline CDR1 is MNHEY and CDR2 SVGAGI. The CDR3 protein is CASSYLANTDTQYF. The CDR3, as DNA: TGTGCCAGCAGTTACCTGGCAAACACAGATACGCAGTATTTT.

V gene TRBV29-1 combines with J gene TRBJ2-2; 10 bases are a match to TRBD2. The CDR3 covers 14 residues. The junction had 5 bases not matched to a gene; V was cut back by 4 bases and J by 6 bases. Germline V gene data show CDR1 as SQVTM and CDR2 as ANQGSEA. The CDR3 reads CSVASGGAPGELFF. Written as DNA, the CDR3 is TGCAGCGTTGCAAGCGGGGGGGCCCCCGGGGAGCTGTTTTTT.